This T cell receptor beta chain is from a study of identical twins. Germline V gene data show CDR1 as MGHDK and CDR2 as SYGVNS. V lost 4 bases to trimming and J lost 3 bases, with 12 bases between them. This CDR3 contains 15 residues. A universal primer site was incorporated via template switching, and the cDNA contained unique molecular identifiers. TCRdb fed the 5' RACE reads into MiXCR, producing one record per CDR3 protein. The sample carries approximately 620,000 distinct CDR3 sequences, less than 10% recorded once. The sample was also reused in another study, on yellow fever vaccine responses in identical twins. In that study: On the reported evidence, twins' vaccine T cell responses seemed partly convergent and partly personalized.

The receptor's source is a woman younger than 30 in good health. J is TRBJ2-2 and V is TRBV25-1, with unresolved D. The sample comprised PBMCs. The CDR3 DNA reads TGTGCCAGCAGTGCGAGCCGGACCCACACCGGGGAGCTGTTTTTT. Amino acids: CASSASRTHTGELFF.